A selection of T cell receptor beta chains follows, all from one sample in a study of T cells after posttransplantation cyclophosphamide. Repertoires were generated with immunoSEQ multiplex PCR, while TCRdb's copy carries only in-frame clones and drops some. The sample consists of about 47,000 clones, around 91% of them appearing once. Sequenced material: PBMCs. The receptors stem from a woman in her forties or fifties in good health and a related stem cell transplant donor. CDR3s include the opening cysteine and the closing phenylalanine or tryptophan. A D gene is named only where the DNA matches it firmly. The size of a clone is reported for some rows only, either as once, few or many, or as a class for expanded clones.

TRBJ2-7 | . | TRBV11-2 | . | TGTGCCAGCAGCCCCGCAACTACGGAGCAGTACTTC | CASSPATTEQYF
TRBJ2-7 | . | TRBV4-2 | . | TGTGCCAGCAGCCAAGTGGGCGGGACGGAGGACGAGCAGTACTTC | CASSQVGGTEDEQYF
TRBJ2-1 | . | TRBV19 | TRBD2 | TGTGCCACCCAACTAGCGGTGGGGTACAATGAGCAGTTCTTC | CATQLAVGYNEQFF
TRBJ2-2 | . | TRBV5-4 | . | TGTGCCAGCAGCTTGTCCAGGTTGAACACCGGGGAGCTGTTTTTT | CASSLSRLNTGELFF
TRBJ2-7 | . | TRBV2 | TRBD2 | TGTGCCAGCAGTGAAGATCTAGCGGGAGACTACGAGCAGTACTTC | CASSEDLAGDYEQYF
TRBJ1-5 | . | TRBV19 | . | TGTGCCAGTAGTGAGGTGAATCAGCCCCAGCATTTT | CASSEVNQPQHF
TRBJ2-3 | . | TRBV10-1 | TRBD2 | TGCGCCAGCAGACTCGAACTAGCGGCCTCCACAGATACGCAGTATTTT | CASRLELAASTDTQYF
TRBJ2-5 | . | TRBV7-8 | TRBD2 | TGTGCCAGCAGCCCTGACGGGGGGTACGCGGAGACCCAGTACTTC | CASSPDGGYAETQYF
TRBJ1-5 | once | TRBV15 | TRBD1 | TGTGCCACCAGCAGAGATCGGGACAGTGGAAATCAGCCCCAGCATTTT | CATSRDRDSGNQPQHF
TRBJ1-1 | once | TRBV5-1 | . | TGCGCCAGCAGCTCTTGGGGGGATGGGACGGTGAACACTGAAGCTTTCTTT | CASSSWGDGTVNTEAFF
TRBJ1-4 | . | TRBV19 | TRBD1 | TGTGCCAGTAGTATTGTGGCAGGGGGCGGTGAAAAACTGTTTTTT | CASSIVAGGGEKLFF
TRBJ2-7 | . | TRBV11-3 | TRBD1 | TGTGCCAGCAGCCCAGGGGACAGGAGCTCCTACGAGCAGTACTTC | CASSPGDRSSYEQYF
TRBJ1-5 | once | TRBV18 | . | TGTGCCAGCTCACCCCAGGGTGGGAGCAATCAGCCCCAGCATTTT | CASSPQGGSNQPQHF
TRBJ1-2 | . | TRBV5-1 | . | TGCGCCAGCAGCCATGGGGGGGGTTTGGCCGGCTACACCTTC | CASSHGGGLAGYTF
TRBJ1-4 | . | TRBV2 | . | TGTGCCAGCAGGGAGGACCTTTTGGCCGAAAAACTGTTTTTT | CASREDLLAEKLFF
TRBJ1-6 | . | TRBV9 | TRBD1 | TGTGCCAGCAGCGCGGGAGGGACAGGGGAGTCACCCCTCCACTTT | CASSAGGTGESPLHF
TRBJ1-6 | once | TRBV6-6 | TRBD1 | TGTGCCAGCAGTTATACAGGGGGAAGGGATAATTCCCCCCTCCACTTT | CASSYTGGRDNSPLHF
TRBJ1-4 | . | TRBV7-9 | . | TGTGCCAGCAGCTCGATCGACTCCGTCAGCGAAAAACTGTTTTTT | CASSSIDSVSEKLFF
TRBJ1-4 | . | TRBV5-1 | . | TGCGCCAGCAGCTTCGATGGGGCAGAAGGGGAAAAACTGTTTTTT | CASSFDGAEGEKLFF
TRBJ2-1 | . | TRBV9 | TRBD1 | TGTGCCAGCAGCGAAGTCAGGGGGCCGGGGTATGAGCAGTTCTTC | CASSEVRGPGYEQFF
TRBJ2-3 | . | TRBV27 | TRBD2 | TGTGCCAGCAGTTTAGGGGCTAGCGGTAGCACAGATACGCAGTATTTT | CASSLGASGSTDTQYF
TRBJ2-7 | once | TRBV2 | . | TGTGCCAGCATTCTGACAGACGTGAGCGAGCAGTACTTC | CASILTDVSEQYF
TRBJ1-2 | . | TRBV27 | TRBD1 | TGTGCCAGCAGCTTCGCGGACAGGGGAAACTATGGCTACACCTTC | CASSFADRGNYGYTF
TRBJ2-7 | . | TRBV28 | TRBD1 | TGTGCCAGCAGTTTAGGACAGGCTGGACCCGACTACGAGCAGTACTTC | CASSLGQAGPDYEQYF
TRBJ1-5 | . | TRBV19 | . | TGTGCCAGTAGTATCTGGGGAGTTGGCAATCAGCCCCAGCATTTT | CASSIWGVGNQPQHF
TRBJ2-3 | . | TRBV11-2 | . | TGTGCCAGCAGCCCCCGGGGGATCACAGATACGCAGTATTTT | CASSPRGITDTQYF
TRBJ1-5 | . | TRBV9 | . | TGTGCCAGCAGCGAACAGGGATTGGTCAATCAGCCCCAGCATTTT | CASSEQGLVNQPQHF
TRBJ2-7 | . | TRBV10-2 | . | TGCGCCAGCAGTGAGGGACAGACGACATACGAGCAGTACTTC | CASSEGQTTYEQYF
TRBJ1-4 | . | TRBV30 | . | TGTGCCTGGAGTCTCCGGGGAGGGGTAACTAATGAAAAACTGTTTTTT | CAWSLRGGVTNEKLFF